This T cell receptor beta chain derives from a study of blood T cell repertoires in COVID-19. Germline CDR1 reads GTSNPN; CDR2 reads SVGIG (reference sequence). The germline V and J ends were trimmed by 0 bases and 1 base, with 10 bases remaining between them. The length of the CDR3 is 14 residues. TCRdb's copy holds only in-frame clones and misses some; the assay was immunoSEQ multiplex PCR. This table has under 60,000 clones, 87% appearing once. This TCR was sampled from a woman aged 55-70 years with COVID-19, enrolled during active disease. This sequence joins TRBV30 and TRBJ2-7, with D possibly being TRBD1 (6 bases). Sequenced input: peripheral blood. Here the CDR3 reads CAWSVLTGSYEQYF. In DNA, the CDR3 is TGTGCCTGGAGTGTACTAACAGGGTCCTACGAGCAGTACTTC.